These 19 T cell receptor beta chains share one sample of origin, sequenced in a study of T cell responses to AZD1222 COVID-19 vaccine. Sequenced by immunoSEQ multiplex PCR; TCRdb stores in-frame clones only, minus some. The table includes 90,000 to 120,000 clones, around 90% detected once. Sample: peripheral blood, taken on day 0 of AZD1222 vaccination. The receptor source for this set is an adult in good health.

The gene calls are TRBV12-3 or TRBV12-4 and TRBJ1-3, with D possibly being TRBD1 (5 bases). V dropped 5 bases and J dropped 9 bases, with 11 bases sitting between them. The length of the CDR3 is 12 residues. CDR3 sequence (DNA): TGTGCCAGCAGTGTATGGGGGAGCACCATATATTTT. This translates into CASSVWGSTIYF.

V and J are TRBV23-1 and TRBJ1-5; D remains ambiguous. TRBV23-1 falls under the ORF class, with uncertain function. The CDR3 has 8 residues. V was clipped by 7 bases and J by 8 bases, with 0 bases between them. DNA of the CDR3: TGCGCCAGCAAGCCCCAGCATTTT. Protein: CASKPQHF.

The chain has TRBV9 and TRBJ1-1; D unclear. The germline V gene has CDR1 SGDLS and CDR2 YYNGEE. The CDR3 has 14 amino acids. Trimming took off 0 bases at V and 3 bases at J, with 9 bases between the two ends. CDR3 sequence: CASSVVGSDTEAFF. CDR3 nucleotides: TGTGCCAGCAGCGTAGTAGGTTCGGACACTGAAGCTTTCTTT.

The chain links TRBV28 to TRBJ2-7; the match to TRBD1 covers 8 bases. Germline V gene sequence: CDR1 MDHEN, CDR2 SYDVKM. The CDR3 runs 14 residues. V trimming: 4 bases; J trimming: 5 bases; junction bases outside the gene matches: 7. This CDR3 reads CASSSATGAHEQYF. CDR3 sequence (DNA): TGTGCCAGCAGTTCCGCGACAGGGGCGCACGAGCAGTACTTC.

This chain joins TRBV12-5 and TRBJ1-1, with D possibly being TRBD1 (6 bases). This CDR3 spans 14 amino acids. The germline CDR1 and CDR2 sequences are LGHNT and FRNRAP. Trimming took 2 bases from V and 5 from J, leaving 12 bases between them. CDR3 nucleotide sequence: TGTGCTAGTGGTTTGACAGGGAGTCGGACTGAAGCTTTCTTT. Protein product: CASGLTGSRTEAFF. The variable domain in full, with the rest retrieved from reference TRBV12-5 and TRBJ1-1, is DARVTQTPRHKVTEMGQEVTMRCQPILGHNTVFWYRQTMMQGLELLAYFRNRAPLDDSGMPKDRFSAEMPDATLATLKIQPSEPRDSAVYFCASGLTGSRTEAFFGQGTRLTVV.

The chain has TRBV6-4 and TRBJ2-6, with TRBD2 as a possible D gene (6 bases). Germline V gene sequence: CDR1 MRHNA, CDR2 SNTAGT. The CDR3 is 16 amino acids. Trimming took off 3 bases at V and 0 bases at J, with 9 bases between the two ends. Here the CDR3 reads CASSEGGISGANVLTF. CDR3 DNA sequence: TGTGCCAGCAGTGAGGGGGGAATCTCTGGGGCCAACGTCCTGACTTTC.

The rearrangement joins TRBV19 to TRBJ1-6; 10 bases agree with TRBD1. The CDR3 totals 15 residues. V shed 5 bases and J 7 bases; nucleotides not matched to a gene: 5. CDR1 is LNHDA, CDR2 SQIVND, per germline (reference sequence). CDR3: CASSSRDRGNSPLHF. The CDR3 DNA sequence: TGTGCCAGTAGTTCACGGGACAGGGGAAATTCACCCCTCCACTTT.

The chain uses TRBV20-1 and TRBJ1-6, with D possibly being TRBD1 (5 bases). Germline-derived CDR1 and CDR2 are DFQATT and SNEGSKA (reference sequence). V lost 3 bases, J lost 8 bases, and 11 bases lay in between. The CDR3 contains 13 residues. This CDR3 is CSASGGIYSPLHF. For the CDR3, the DNA is TGCAGTGCTAGTGGGGGTATATATTCACCCCTCCACTTT.

The genes are TRBV10-1 and TRBJ2-1; 10 bases fit TRBD2. In germline, CDR1 is WNHNN, CDR2 SYGVQD (reference sequence). The CDR3 runs 17 residues. V shed 11 bases and J 7 bases; nucleotides not matched to a gene: 20. The CDR3 nucleotides read TGCGCCGGGGCGGGGAAAAAAACACTAGCGGGGCGAAATGAGCAGTTCTTC. Residues: CAGAGKKTLAGRNEQFF.

The V gene is TRBV5-1, the J gene TRBJ2-5, with D tentatively TRBD2 (5 bases). V lost 0 bases to trimming and J lost 2 bases, with 11 bases between them. CDR3 length: 15 residues. Germline values: CDR1 SGHRS, CDR2 YFSETQ. The CDR3 loop is CASSLDGSGQETQYF. DNA of the CDR3: TGCGCCAGCAGCTTGGACGGGTCGGGGCAAGAGACCCAGTACTTC.

The rearrangement joins TRBV10-3 to TRBJ1-6; D ambiguous. The germline V and J ends were trimmed by 3 bases and 5 bases, with 8 bases remaining between them. This CDR3 spans 14 amino acids. Looked up from germline, CDR1 is ENHRY and CDR2 is SYGVKD. CDR3 in DNA: TGTGCCATCAGTGAAACAAGGGATAATTCACCCCTCCACTTT. Translated, it gives CAISETRDNSPLHF.

The chain has TRBV5-6 and TRBJ2-7, with no clear D. Per germline, CDR1 SGHDT and CDR2 YYEEEE. The CDR3 totals 11 residues. Trimming took off 0 bases at V and 7 bases at J, with 5 bases between the two ends. As DNA, the CDR3 is TGTGCCAGCAGCTTGGCAGAGGAGCAGTACTTC. Encoded protein: CASSLAEEQYF.

This clone was seen only once. The chain links TRBV5-4 to TRBJ2-1; D is unresolved. The CDR3 totals 11 residues. V was trimmed by 4 bases and J by 5 bases, leaving 4 bases between them. Germline V gene lookup returns CDR1 SGHNT and CDR2 YYREEE (reference sequence). The CDR3 is CASSADNEQFF. The CDR3 nucleotides are TGTGCCAGCAGCGCAGACAATGAGCAGTTCTTC. Complete variable domain (other parts from reference TRBV5-4 and TRBJ2-1): ETGVTQSPTHLIKTRGQQVTLRCSSQSGHNTVSWYQQALGQGPQFIFQYYREEENGRGNFPPRFSGLQFPNYSSELNVNALELDDSALYLCASSADNEQFFGPGTRLTVL.

This chain links TRBV29-1 with TRBJ1-5; 9 bases agree with TRBD1. The CDR3 spans 13 residues. Germline CDR1 SQVTM, CDR2 ANQGSEA. The ends lost 6 bases at V and 3 bases at J; junction bases unmatched: 3. CDR3: CSVGTGNNQPQHF. For the CDR3, the DNA is TGCAGCGTGGGGACAGGGAACAATCAGCCCCAGCATTTT.

The chain recombines TRBV7-2 with TRBJ1-3; D is undetermined. With 5 bases removed from V and 4 bases from J, the gap between germline ends came to 3 bases. Germline CDR1 and CDR2: SGHTA and FQGNSA. This CDR3 has 11 amino acids. The CDR3 reads CASSPGNTIYF. CDR3 sequence (DNA): TGTGCCAGCAGCCCAGGAAACACCATATATTTT. The full variable domain, its missing parts supplied by reference TRBV7-2 and TRBJ1-3, is GAGVSQSPSNKVTEKGKDVELRCDPISGHTALYWYRQSLGQGLEFLIYFQGNSAPDKSGLPSDRFSAERTGGSVSTLTIQRTQQEDSAVYLCASSPGNTIYFGEGSWLTVV.

The rearrangement joins TRBV11-2 to TRBJ2-2; 9 bases agree with TRBD1. The CDR3 sequence is 16 residues long. V lost 5 bases, J lost 2 bases, and 6 bases stayed unmatched. Per germline, CDR1 SGHAT and CDR2 FQNNGV. As DNA, the CDR3 is TGTGCCAGCAGCCGACGGGACAGGGTCAACACCGGGGAGCTGTTTTTT. Translation gives CASSRRDRVNTGELFF.

The chain employs TRBV12-3 or TRBV12-4 and TRBJ2-2, with D hard to call. The V and J ends lost 2 bases and 6 bases respectively, with 4 bases between them. This CDR3 region has 12 residues. DNA of the CDR3: TGTGCCAGCAGTTTAATTTCCGGGGAGCTGTTTTTT. This gives the protein CASSLISGELFF.

CDR3 DNA sequence: TGTGCCAGCAGTCCATACATGGGGACCTATGGCTACACCTTC. Translation gives CASSPYMGTYGYTF. The chain uses TRBV28 and TRBJ1-2, with a weak D call TRBD1 (5 bases). The CDR3 runs to 14 residues. Trimming removed 5 bases at V and 4 bases at J, with 14 bases between. CDR1 is MDHEN, CDR2 SYDVKM, per germline.

V usage is TRBV7-8 and J usage is TRBJ2-5; D possibly corresponds to TRBD1 (7 bases). The germline V gene encodes CDR1 SGHVS and CDR2 FQNEAQ. V dropped 6 bases and J dropped 2 bases, with 19 bases sitting between them. This CDR3 has 16 residues. This CDR3 reads CASRGGREALQETQYF. CDR3 DNA sequence: TGTGCCAGCAGAGGGGGCAGGGAGGCTCTTCAAGAGACCCAGTACTTC.